This record concerns one TCR beta chain sequence. Its antigen is still unknown. This entry belongs to a study of shared clonotypes between healthy human individuals. Study observations and caveats: What naive subsets generally showed was a larger estimated richness than memory subsets showed.

V lost 5 bases and J lost 6, with 13 bases in between. This CDR3 contains 13 residues. Germline V CDR1 and CDR2: SGHVS, FNYEAQ. Positively selected for CCR7, the CD45RO-negative cells used as naive CD8 cells excluded terminally differentiated effector memory CD45RA+ cells. Assay used: immunoSEQ multiplex PCR; TCRdb lists only in-frame clones, some missing. The sample comprises roughly 2.1 million clones, 85% to 95% of which are singletons, and 1.5% to 2% rests with the top ten. The chain joins TRBV7-6 to TRBJ1-1; unclear D gene. The receptor was derived from a man between 18 and 29 years old in good health. Some clones in this sample may be carry-over from other donors' samples. Material: naive CD8+ T cells from PBMCs. The CDR3: CASSALGSAEAFF. CDR3 DNA: TGTGCCAGCAGCGCATTGGGGTCGGCTGAAGCTTTCTTT.